This TCR beta chain came from a study of T cells in localized non-small cell lung cancer. The protocol was immunoSEQ multiplex PCR, while the TCRdb copy is restricted to in-frame clones and leaves out a portion. The table includes about 29,000 clones, roughly 89% detected once. CDR3 length: 16 amino acids. CDR1 and CDR2 from the germline V gene are KGHSH and LQKENI. V was trimmed by 6 bases and J by 2 bases, leaving 17 bases between them. The TCR sequence derives from a male donor older than 55 with stage I lung adenocarcinoma. The source was peripheral blood, collected before any cancer treatment. The chain is built from TRBV18 and TRBJ1-3; D remains ambiguous. CDR3 protein: CASSTVTVLAGNTIYF. DNA of the CDR3: TGTGCCAGCTCGACTGTTACGGTTCTCGCTGGAAACACCATATATTTT.